The 2 T cell receptor beta chains presented below share a single source sample, sequenced in a study of molecular identifiers for immune sequencing clone quantification. From the PCR reads, TCRdb called clonotypes with MiXCR, one entry per CDR3 protein. The data hold about 510,000 distinct CDR3 sequences, with about 25% observed a single time. Material for sequencing was naive CD8+ T cells from blood, with Jurkat cell RNA spiked in. Subset here: FACS-sorted CD8+CD4-CCR7+CD45RA+ naive T cells. Receptors originate from a human donor in good health. Some libraries in this study had Jurkat cell RNA spiked in.

This clonotype has more than one count but fewer than ten. The chain recombines TRBV7-3 with TRBJ2-3; the match to TRBD1 covers 11 bases. Germline V gene sequence: CDR1 SGHTA, CDR2 FQGTGA. After removal of 1 base from V and 6 bases from J, the junction contained 6 bases not matched to a gene. The CDR3 loop spans 16 amino acids. The CDR3 region has the DNA TGTGCCAGCAGCTTAATGCCAGGACAGGGGGCTGATACGCAGTATTTT. Protein product: CASSLMPGQGADTQYF.

This clonotype was seen a handful of times. J is TRBJ2-5 and V is TRBV11-2; D not resolved. Germline V gene lookup returns CDR1 SGHAT and CDR2 FQNNGV. Deletions cut 3 bases from V and 2 bases from J, with 13 bases between. The CDR3 spans 15 residues. The CDR3 spells CASSLLEKNQETQYF. CDR3 bases: TGTGCCAGCAGCTTGTTGGAAAAAAATCAAGAGACCCAGTACTTC.